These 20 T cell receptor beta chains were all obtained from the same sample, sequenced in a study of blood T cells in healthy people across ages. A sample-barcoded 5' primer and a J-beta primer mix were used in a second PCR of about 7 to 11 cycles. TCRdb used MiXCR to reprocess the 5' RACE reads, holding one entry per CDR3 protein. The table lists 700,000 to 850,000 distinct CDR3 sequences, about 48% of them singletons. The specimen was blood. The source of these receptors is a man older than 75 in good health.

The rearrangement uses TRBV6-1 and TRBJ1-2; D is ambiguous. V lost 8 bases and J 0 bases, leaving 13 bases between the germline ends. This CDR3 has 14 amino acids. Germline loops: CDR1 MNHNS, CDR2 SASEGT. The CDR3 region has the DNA TGTGCCAGCTCTCGGACGGATACTAACTATGGCTACACCTTC. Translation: CASSRTDTNYGYTF.

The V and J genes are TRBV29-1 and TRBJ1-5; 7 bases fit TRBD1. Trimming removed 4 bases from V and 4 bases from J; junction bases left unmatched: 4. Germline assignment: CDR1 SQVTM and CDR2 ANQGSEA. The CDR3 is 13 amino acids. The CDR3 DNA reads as TGCAGCGTTGCGGGACAGCTGAATCAGCCCCAGCATTTT. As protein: CSVAGQLNQPQHF.

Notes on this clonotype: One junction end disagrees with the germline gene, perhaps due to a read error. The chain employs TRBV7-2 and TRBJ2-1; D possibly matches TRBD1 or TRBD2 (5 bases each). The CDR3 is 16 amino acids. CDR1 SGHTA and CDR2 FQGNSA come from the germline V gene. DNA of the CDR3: TGTGCCAGCAGATTAGAGGGGACCCCGACGTATTATGAGCAGTTCTTC. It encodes CASRLEGTPTYYEQFF.

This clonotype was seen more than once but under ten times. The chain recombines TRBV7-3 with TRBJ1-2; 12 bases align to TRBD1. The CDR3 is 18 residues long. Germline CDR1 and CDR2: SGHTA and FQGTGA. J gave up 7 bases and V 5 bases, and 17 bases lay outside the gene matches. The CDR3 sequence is CASSQFGDRGLLLAGYTF. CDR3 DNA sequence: TGTGCCAGCAGCCAATTCGGGGACAGGGGGCTTCTACTTGCTGGCTACACCTTC. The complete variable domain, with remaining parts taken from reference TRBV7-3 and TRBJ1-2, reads GAGVSQTPSNKVTEKGKYVELRCDPISGHTALYWYRQSLGQGPEFLIYFQGTGAADDSGLPNDRFFAVRPEGSVSTLKIQRTERGDSAVYLCASSQFGDRGLLLAGYTFGSGTRLTVV.

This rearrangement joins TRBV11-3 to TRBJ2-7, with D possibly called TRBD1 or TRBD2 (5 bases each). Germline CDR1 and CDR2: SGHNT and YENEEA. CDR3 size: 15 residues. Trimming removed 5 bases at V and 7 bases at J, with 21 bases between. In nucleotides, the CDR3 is TGTGCCAGCAGCGATACTTGGCAGGGATCGGGAGAGCAGTACTTC. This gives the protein CASSDTWQGSGEQYF.

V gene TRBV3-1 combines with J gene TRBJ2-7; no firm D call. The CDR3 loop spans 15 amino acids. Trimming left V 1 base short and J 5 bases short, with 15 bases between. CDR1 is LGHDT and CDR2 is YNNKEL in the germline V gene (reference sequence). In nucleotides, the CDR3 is TGTGCCAGCAGCCAAGGCGGAGTCCGAGCAGACGAGCAGTACTTC. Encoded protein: CASSQGGVRADEQYF.

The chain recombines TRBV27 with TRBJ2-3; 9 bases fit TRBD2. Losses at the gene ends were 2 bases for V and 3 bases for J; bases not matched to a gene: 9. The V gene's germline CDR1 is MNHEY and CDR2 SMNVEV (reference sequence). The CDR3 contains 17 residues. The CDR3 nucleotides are TGTGCCAGCAGTTTAGAGGCGGGAGGGCCGGTGACAGATACGCAGTATTTT. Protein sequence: CASSLEAGGPVTDTQYF.

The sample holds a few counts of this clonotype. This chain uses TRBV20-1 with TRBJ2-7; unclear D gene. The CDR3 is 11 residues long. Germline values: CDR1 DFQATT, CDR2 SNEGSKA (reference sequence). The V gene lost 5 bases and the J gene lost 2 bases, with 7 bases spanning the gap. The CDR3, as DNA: TGCAGTGCTCGGAAAACCTACGAGCAGTACTTC. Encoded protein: CSARKTYEQYF.

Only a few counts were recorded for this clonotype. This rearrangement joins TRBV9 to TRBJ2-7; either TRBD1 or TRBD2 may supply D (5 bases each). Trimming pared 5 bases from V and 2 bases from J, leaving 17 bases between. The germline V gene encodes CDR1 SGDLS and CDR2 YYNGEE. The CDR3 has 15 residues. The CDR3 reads CASSTGTSGPYEQYF. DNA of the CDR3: TGTGCCAGCAGTACCGGGACCTCCGGGCCCTACGAGCAGTACTTC.

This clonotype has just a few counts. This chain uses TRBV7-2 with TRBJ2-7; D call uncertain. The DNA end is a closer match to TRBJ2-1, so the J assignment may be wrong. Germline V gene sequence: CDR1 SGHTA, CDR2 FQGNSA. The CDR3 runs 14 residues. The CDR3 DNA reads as TGTGCCAGCAGCTTGGTCCAGGCGCAGATAGGGCAGTTCTTC. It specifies CASSLVQAQIGQFF.

The CDR3 reads CAWASGIKETQYF. For the CDR3, the DNA is TGTGCGTGGGCTAGCGGGATTAAAGAGACCCAGTACTTC. V usage is TRBV6-7 and J usage is TRBJ2-5, with 9 bases aligning to TRBD2. TRBV6-7 is designated an ORF whose function remains uncertain. The CDR3 is 13 amino acids.

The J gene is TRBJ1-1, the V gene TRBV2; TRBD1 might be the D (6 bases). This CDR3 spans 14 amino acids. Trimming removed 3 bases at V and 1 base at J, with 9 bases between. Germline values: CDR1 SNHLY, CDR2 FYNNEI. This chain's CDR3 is CASSENRANTEAFF. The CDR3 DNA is TGTGCCAGCAGTGAGAACAGGGCGAACACTGAAGCTTTCTTT.

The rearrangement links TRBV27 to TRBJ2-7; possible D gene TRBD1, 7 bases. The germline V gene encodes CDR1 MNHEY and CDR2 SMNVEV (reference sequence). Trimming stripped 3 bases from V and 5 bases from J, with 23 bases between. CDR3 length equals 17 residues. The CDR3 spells CASSFIGGRGITDEQYF. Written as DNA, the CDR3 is TGTGCCAGCAGTTTCATAGGGGGCCGCGGGATTACCGACGAGCAGTACTTC.

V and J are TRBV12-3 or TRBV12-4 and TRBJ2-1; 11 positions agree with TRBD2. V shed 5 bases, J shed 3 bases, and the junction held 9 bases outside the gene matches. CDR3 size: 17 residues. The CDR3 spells CASSGTSGAGGYNEQFF. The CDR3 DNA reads TGTGCCAGCAGTGGGACTAGCGGAGCCGGCGGCTACAATGAGCAGTTCTTC.

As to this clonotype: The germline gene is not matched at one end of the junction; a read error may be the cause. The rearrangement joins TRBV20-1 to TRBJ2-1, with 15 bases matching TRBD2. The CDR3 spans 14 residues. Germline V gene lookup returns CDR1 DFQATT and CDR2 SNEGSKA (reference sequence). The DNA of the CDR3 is TGTAGTGCTAGAGTTGGGACTAGCGGGAGGAAGCAGTTCTTC. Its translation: CSARVGTSGRKQFF.

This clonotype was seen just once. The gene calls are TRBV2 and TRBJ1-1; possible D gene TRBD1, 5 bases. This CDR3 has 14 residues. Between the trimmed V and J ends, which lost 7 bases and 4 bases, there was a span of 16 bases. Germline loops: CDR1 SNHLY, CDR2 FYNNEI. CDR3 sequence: CASNRGEGSTEAFF. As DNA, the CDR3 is TGTGCCAGCAATCGAGGGGAAGGTAGCACTGAAGCTTTCTTT. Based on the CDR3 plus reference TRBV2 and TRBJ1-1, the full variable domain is EPEVTQTPSHQVTQMGQEVILRCVPISNHLYFYWYRQILGQKVEFLVSFYNNEISEKSEIFDDQFSVERPDGSNFTLKIRSTKLEDSAMYFCASNRGEGSTEAFFGQGTRLTVV.

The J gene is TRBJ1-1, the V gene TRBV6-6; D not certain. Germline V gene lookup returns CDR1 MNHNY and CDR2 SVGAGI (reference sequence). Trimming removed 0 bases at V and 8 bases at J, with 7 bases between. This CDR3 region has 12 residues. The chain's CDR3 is CASSYSTGEAFF. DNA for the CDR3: TGTGCCAGCAGTTACTCTACCGGGGAAGCTTTCTTT.

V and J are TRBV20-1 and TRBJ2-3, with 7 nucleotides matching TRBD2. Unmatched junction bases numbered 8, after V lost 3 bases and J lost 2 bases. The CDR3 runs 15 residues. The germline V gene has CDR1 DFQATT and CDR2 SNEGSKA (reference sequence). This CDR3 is CSASLSGDSTDTQYF. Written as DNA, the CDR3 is TGCAGTGCTAGCCTCAGCGGGGATTCCACAGATACGCAGTATTTT.

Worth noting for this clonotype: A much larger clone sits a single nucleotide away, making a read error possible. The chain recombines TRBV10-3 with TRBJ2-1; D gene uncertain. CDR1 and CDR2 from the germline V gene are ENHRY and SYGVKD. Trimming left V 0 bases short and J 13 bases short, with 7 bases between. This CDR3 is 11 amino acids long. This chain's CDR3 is CAISESETQFF. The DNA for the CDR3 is TGTGCCATCAGTGAGTCGGAGACCCAGTTCTTC.

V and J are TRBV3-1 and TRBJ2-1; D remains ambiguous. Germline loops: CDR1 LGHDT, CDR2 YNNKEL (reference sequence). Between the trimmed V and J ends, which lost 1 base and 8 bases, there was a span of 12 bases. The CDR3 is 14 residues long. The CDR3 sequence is CASSQGYHGYEQFF. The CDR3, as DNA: TGTGCCAGCAGCCAAGGGTACCACGGATATGAGCAGTTCTTC.